This is a list of T cell receptor beta chains from one sample in a study of shared clonotypes between healthy human individuals. Data came from immunoSEQ multiplex PCR; TCRdb stores just in-frame clones and leaves some out. The repertoire holds around 2.1 million clones, approximately 94% seen once, with 1.5% to 2% in the top ten. The sequenced sample consisted of naive CD8+ T cells from PBMCs. All receptors derive from a man in his late teens or twenties in good health. Some clones in this sample may be carry-over from other donors' samples. Each CDR3 is given with its conserved first and last residue. The D gene is left open where the match is weak. The size entry is marked missing in some rows and otherwise reads once, few, many or a size class.

j_call | d_call | v_call | clone_size | cdr3_aa | cdr3_nt
TRBJ2-3 | TRBD1 | TRBV27 | - | CASSLTPRDRVTDTQYF | TGTGCCAGCAGTTTAACCCCCCGGGACAGGGTCACAGATACGCAGTATTTT
TRBJ1-1 | - | TRBV27 | - | CASSIGVNTEAFF | TGTGCCAGCAGTATAGGGGTTAACACTGAAGCTTTCTTT
TRBJ1-1 | - | TRBV29-1 | once | CSVEDLRTAEAFF | TGCAGCGTTGAAGATCTTAGAACAGCTGAAGCTTTCTTT
TRBJ1-2 | - | TRBV27 | - | CASSLSPAGIYGYTF | TGTGCCAGCAGTCTCAGCCCGGCAGGAATCTATGGCTACACCTTC
TRBJ2-5 | - | TRBV5-4 | - | CASSFTDGGQETQYF | TGTGCCAGCAGCTTCACGGACGGGGGCCAAGAGACCCAGTACTTC
TRBJ1-4 | TRBD1 | TRBV15 | - | CATSSGGQGLLDEKLFF | TGTGCCACCAGCAGCGGCGGACAGGGGCTCTTAGATGAAAAACTGTTTTTT
TRBJ1-3 | TRBD1 | TRBV4-1 | - | CASSQEGQGDGNTIYF | TGCGCCAGCAGCCAAGAGGGACAGGGGGATGGAAACACCATATATTTT
TRBJ2-5 | TRBD2 | TRBV13 | - | CASSLGGEGQETQYF | TGTGCCAGCAGCTTGGGCGGGGAGGGGCAGGAGACCCAGTACTTC
TRBJ1-2 | - | TRBV20-1 | few | CSADQGNGYTF | TGCAGTGCTGACCAGGGGAATGGCTACACCTTC
TRBJ1-2 | TRBD1 | TRBV6-1 | - | CASSEDRGSGYTF | TGTGCCAGCAGTGAAGACAGGGGTAGCGGCTACACCTTC
TRBJ2-1 | - | TRBV28 | - | CASSPGPAGTSEQFF | TGTGCCAGCAGTCCGGGACCGGCGGGAACCAGTGAGCAGTTCTTC
TRBJ1-1 | TRBD1 | TRBV9 | - | CASSVGGTGGTEAFF | TGTGCCAGCAGCGTAGGGGGGACAGGAGGGACTGAAGCTTTCTTT
TRBJ2-2 | TRBD2 | TRBV7-8 | - | CASVRGSNTGELFF | TGTGCCAGCGTGCGGGGGTCTAACACCGGGGAGCTGTTTTTT